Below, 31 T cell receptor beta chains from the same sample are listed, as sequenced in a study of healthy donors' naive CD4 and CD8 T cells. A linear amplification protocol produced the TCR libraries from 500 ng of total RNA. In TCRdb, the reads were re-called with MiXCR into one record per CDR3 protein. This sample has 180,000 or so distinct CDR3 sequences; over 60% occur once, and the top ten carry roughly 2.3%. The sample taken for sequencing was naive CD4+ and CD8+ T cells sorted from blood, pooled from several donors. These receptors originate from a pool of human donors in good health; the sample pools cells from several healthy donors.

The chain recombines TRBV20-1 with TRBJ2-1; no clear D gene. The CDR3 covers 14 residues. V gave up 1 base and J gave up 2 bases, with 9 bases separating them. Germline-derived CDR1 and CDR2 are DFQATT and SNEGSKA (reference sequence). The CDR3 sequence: CSARGWFTYNEQFF. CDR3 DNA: TGCAGTGCTAGAGGGTGGTTCACCTACAATGAGCAGTTCTTC.

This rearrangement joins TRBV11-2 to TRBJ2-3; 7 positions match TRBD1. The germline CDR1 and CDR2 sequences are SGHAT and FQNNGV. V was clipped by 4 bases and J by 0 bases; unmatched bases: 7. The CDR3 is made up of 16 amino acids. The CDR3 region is CASSYGTAPSTDTQYF. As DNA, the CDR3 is TGTGCCAGCAGCTACGGGACAGCTCCTAGCACAGATACGCAGTATTTT. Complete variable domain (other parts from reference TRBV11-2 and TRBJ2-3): EAGVAQSPRYKIIEKRQSVAFWCNPISGHATLYWYQQILGQGPKLLIQFQNNGVVDDSQLPKDRFSAERLKGVDSTLKIQPAKLEDSAVYLCASSYGTAPSTDTQYFGPGTRLTVL.

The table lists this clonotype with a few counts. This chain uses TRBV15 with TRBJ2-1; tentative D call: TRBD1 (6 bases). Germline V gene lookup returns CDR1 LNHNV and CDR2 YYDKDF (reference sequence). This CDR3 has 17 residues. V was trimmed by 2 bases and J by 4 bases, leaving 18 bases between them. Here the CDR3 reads CATSRPNRQDSYNEQFF. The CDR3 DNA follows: TGTGCCACCAGCAGACCAAACAGACAGGATTCGTACAATGAGCAGTTCTTC.

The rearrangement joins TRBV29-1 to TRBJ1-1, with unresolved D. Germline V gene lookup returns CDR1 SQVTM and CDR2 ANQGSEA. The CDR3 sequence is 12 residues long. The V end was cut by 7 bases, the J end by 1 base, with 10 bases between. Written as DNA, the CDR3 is TGCAGCGCTGAGCATTGGAACACTGAAGCTTTCTTT. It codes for CSAEHWNTEAFF.

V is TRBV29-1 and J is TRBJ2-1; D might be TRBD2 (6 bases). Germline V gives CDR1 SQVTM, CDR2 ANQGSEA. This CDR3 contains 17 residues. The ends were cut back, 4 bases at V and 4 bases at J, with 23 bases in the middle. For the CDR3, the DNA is TGCAGCGTTGTAAGCTTGGCCGGGACTGGCAGGTACAATGAGCAGTTCTTC. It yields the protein CSVVSLAGTGRYNEQFF.

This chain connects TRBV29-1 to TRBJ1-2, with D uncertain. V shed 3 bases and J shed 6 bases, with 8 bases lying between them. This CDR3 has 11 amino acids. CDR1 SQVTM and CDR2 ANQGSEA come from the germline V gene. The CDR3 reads CSVDAGNGYTF. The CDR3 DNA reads TGCAGCGTTGATGCTGGTAATGGCTACACCTTC.

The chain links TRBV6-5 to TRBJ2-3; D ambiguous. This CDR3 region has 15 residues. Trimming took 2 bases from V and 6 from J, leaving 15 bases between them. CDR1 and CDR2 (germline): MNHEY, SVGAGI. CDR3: CASSYAPLPGDTQYF. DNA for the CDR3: TGTGCCAGCAGTTACGCACCCCTACCCGGGGATACGCAGTATTTT.

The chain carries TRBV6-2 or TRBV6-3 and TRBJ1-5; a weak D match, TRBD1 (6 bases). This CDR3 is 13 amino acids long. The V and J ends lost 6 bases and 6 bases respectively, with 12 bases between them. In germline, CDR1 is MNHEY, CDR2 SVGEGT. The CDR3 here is CASRRQVRQPQHF. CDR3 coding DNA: TGTGCCAGCAGGAGACAGGTGCGTCAGCCCCAGCATTTT.

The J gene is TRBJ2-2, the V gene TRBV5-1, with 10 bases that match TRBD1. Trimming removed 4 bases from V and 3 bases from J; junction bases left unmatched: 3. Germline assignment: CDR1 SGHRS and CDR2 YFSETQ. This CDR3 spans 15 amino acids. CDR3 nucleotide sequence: TGCGCCAGCAGCGTCGGGACAGGGGACACCGGGGAGCTGTTTTTT. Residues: CASSVGTGDTGELFF.

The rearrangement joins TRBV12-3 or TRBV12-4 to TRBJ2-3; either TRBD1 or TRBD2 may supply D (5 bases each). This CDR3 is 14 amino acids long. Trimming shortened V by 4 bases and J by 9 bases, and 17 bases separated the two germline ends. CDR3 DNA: TGTGCCAGCAGTTACGGGACCGTCGTACTAACGCAGTATTTT. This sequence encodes CASSYGTVVLTQYF.

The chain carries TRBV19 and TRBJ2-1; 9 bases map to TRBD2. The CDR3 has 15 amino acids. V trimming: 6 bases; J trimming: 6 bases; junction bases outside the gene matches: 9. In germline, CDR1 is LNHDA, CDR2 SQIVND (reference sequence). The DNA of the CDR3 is TGTGCCAGTAGCCCTGGGACTAGCAATGGCAATGAGCAGTTCTTC. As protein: CASSPGTSNGNEQFF.

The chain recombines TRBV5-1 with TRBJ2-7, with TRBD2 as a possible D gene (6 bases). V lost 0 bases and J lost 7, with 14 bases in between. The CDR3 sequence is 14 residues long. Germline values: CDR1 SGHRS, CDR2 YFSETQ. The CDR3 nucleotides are TGCGCCAGCAGCTTGGCCACGCCAGGGAGGGAGCAGTACTTC. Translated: CASSLATPGREQYF.

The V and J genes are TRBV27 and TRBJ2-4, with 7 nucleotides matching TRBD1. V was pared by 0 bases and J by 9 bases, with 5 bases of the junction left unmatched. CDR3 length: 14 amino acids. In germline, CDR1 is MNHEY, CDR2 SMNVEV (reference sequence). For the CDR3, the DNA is TGTGCCAGCAGTTTATCCACTTGGACAGGCATTCAGTACTTC. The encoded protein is CASSLSTWTGIQYF.

Written as DNA, the CDR3 is TGTGCCAGTAAAAGGACAGGGGGATCTGGAAACACCATATATTTT. This gives the protein CASKRTGGSGNTIYF. The chain joins TRBV19 to TRBJ1-3; 10 positions agree with TRBD1. Germline loops: CDR1 LNHDA, CDR2 SQIVND (reference sequence). Losses at the gene ends were 7 bases for V and 1 base for J; bases not matched to a gene: 4. The CDR3 is 15 residues long.

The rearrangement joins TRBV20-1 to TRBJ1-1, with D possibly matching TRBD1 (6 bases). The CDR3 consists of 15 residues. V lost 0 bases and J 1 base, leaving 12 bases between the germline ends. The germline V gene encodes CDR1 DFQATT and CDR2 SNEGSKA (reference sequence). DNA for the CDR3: TGCAGTGCTAGAGACCCTGCGGACAGGAACACTGAAGCTTTCTTT. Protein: CSARDPADRNTEAFF.

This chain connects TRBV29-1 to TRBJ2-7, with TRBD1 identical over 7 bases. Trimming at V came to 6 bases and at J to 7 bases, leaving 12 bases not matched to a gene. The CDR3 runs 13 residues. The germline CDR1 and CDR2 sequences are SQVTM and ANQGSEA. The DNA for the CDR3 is TGCAGCGTCAGAACGGGACAGTCGGGGGAGCAGTACTTC. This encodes CSVRTGQSGEQYF.

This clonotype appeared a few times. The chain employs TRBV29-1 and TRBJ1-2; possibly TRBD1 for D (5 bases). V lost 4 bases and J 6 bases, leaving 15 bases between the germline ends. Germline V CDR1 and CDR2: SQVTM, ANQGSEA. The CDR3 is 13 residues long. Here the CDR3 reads CSVGDSGGNGYTF. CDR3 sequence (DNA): TGCAGCGTTGGCGACTCGGGGGGAAATGGCTACACCTTC.

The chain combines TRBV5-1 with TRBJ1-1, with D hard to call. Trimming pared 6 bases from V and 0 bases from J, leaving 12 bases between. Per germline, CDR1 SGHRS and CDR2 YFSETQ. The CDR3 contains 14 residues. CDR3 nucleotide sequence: TGCGCCAGCACCCAGGACGGAATGAACACTGAAGCTTTCTTT. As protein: CASTQDGMNTEAFF.

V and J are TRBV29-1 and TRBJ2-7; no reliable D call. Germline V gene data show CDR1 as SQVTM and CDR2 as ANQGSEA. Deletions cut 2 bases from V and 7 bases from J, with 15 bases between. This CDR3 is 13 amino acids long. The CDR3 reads CSVERQDRLEQYF. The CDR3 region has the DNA TGCAGCGTTGAACGGCAGGATCGGCTAGAGCAGTACTTC.

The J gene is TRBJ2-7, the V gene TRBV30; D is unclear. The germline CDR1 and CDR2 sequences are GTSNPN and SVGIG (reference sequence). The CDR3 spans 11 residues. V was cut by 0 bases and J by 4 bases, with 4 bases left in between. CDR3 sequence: CAWSVEYEQYF. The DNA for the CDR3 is TGTGCCTGGAGTGTAGAGTACGAGCAGTACTTC.

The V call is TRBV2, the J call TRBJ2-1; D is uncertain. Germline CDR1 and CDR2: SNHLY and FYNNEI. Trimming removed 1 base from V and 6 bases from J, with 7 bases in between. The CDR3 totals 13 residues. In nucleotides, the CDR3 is TGTGCCAGCAGTGAAGAAGGGATCAATGAGCAGTTCTTC. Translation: CASSEEGINEQFF.

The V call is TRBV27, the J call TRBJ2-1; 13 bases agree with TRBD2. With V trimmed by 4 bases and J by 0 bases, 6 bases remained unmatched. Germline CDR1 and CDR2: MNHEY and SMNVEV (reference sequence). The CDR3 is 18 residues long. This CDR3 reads CASSSVLAGGPSYNEQFF. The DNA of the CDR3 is TGTGCCAGCAGTTCTGTACTAGCGGGAGGGCCCTCCTACAATGAGCAGTTCTTC.

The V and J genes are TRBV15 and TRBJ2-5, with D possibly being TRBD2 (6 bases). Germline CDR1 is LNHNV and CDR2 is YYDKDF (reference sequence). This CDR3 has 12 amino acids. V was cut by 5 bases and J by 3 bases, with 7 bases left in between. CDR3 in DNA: TGTGCCACCAGCGGACTAAAAGAGACCCAGTACTTC. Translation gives CATSGLKETQYF.

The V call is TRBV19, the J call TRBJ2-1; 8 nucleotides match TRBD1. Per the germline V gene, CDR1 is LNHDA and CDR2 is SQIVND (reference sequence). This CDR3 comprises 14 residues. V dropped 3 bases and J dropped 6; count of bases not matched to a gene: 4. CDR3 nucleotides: TGTGCCAGTAGTATGGGGACAGGTGTCAATGAGCAGTTCTTC. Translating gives CASSMGTGVNEQFF.

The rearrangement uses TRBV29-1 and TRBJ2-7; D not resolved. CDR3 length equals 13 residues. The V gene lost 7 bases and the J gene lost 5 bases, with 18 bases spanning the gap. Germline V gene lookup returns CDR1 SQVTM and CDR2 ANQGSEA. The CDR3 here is CSARSVLHDEQYF. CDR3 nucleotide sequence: TGCAGCGCCCGGAGCGTCCTCCACGACGAGCAGTACTTC.

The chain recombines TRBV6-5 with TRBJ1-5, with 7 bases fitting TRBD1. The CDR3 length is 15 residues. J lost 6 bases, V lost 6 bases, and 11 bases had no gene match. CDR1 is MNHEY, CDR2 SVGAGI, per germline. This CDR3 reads CASRPADRVGQPQHF. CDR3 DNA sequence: TGTGCCAGCAGACCAGCTGACAGGGTGGGTCAGCCCCAGCATTTT.

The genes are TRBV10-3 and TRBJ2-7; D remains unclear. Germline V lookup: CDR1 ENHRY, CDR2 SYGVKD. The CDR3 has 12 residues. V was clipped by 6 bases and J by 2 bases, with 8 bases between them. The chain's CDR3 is CAIRDGTYEQYF. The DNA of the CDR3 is TGTGCCATCAGGGACGGAACCTACGAGCAGTACTTC.

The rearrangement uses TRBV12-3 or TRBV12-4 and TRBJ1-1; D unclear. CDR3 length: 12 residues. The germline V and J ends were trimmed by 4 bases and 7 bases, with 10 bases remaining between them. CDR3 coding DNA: TGTGCCAGCAGTTCTTCCCCAGTTGAAGCTTTCTTT. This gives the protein CASSSSPVEAFF.

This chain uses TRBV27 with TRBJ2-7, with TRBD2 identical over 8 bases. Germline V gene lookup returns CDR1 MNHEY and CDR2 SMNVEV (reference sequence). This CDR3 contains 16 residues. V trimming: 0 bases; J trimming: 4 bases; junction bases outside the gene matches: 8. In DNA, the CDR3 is TGTGCCAGCAGTTTATCGTGGCGGGAGGTCAGATACGAGCAGTACTTC. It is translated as CASSLSWREVRYEQYF.

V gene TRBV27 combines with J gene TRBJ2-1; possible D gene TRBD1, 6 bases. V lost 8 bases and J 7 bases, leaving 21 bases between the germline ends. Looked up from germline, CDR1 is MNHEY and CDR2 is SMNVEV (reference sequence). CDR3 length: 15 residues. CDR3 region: CASRYEGVDLNEQFF. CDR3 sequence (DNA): TGTGCCAGCCGCTACGAGGGGGTGGATTTAAATGAGCAGTTCTTC.

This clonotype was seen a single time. The CDR3 nucleotides read TGTGCCAGCAGTTATTTGGCCTACGGGAATTCACCCCTCCACTTT. This translates into CASSYLAYGNSPLHF. The chain combines TRBV6-5 with TRBJ1-6; D gene unclear. Between the trimmed V and J ends, which lost 3 bases and 7 bases, there was a span of 13 bases. CDR3 length equals 15 residues. Germline V gene data show CDR1 as MNHEY and CDR2 as SVGAGI.